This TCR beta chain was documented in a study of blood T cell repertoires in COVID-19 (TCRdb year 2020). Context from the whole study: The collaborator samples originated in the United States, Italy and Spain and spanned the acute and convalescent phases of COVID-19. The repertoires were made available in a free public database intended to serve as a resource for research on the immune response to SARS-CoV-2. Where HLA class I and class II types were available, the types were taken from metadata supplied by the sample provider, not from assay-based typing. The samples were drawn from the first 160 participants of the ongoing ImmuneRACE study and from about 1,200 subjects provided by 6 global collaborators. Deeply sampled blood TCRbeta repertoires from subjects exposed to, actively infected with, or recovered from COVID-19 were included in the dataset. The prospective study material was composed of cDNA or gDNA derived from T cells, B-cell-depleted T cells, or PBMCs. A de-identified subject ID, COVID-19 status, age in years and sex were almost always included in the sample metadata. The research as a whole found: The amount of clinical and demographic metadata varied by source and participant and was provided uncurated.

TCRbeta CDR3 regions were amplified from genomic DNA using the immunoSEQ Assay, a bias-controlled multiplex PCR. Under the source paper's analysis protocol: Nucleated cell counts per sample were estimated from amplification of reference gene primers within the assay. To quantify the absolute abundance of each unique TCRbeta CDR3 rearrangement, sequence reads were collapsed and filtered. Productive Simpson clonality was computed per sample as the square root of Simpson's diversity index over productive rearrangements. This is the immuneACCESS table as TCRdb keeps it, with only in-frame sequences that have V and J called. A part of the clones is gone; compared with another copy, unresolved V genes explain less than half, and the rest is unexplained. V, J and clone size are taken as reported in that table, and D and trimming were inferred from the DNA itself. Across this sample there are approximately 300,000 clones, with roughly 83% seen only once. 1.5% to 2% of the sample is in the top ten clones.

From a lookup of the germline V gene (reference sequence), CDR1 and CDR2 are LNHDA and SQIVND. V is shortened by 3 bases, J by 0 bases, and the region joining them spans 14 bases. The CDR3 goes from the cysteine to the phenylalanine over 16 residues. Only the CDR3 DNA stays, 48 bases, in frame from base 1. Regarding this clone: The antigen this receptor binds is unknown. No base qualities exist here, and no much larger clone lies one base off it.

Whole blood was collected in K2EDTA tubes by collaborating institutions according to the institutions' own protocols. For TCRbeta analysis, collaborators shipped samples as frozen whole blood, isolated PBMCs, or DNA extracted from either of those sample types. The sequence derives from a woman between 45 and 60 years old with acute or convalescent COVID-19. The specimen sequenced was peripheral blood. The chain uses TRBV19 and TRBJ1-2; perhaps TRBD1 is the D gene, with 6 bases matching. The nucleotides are TGTGCCAGTAGTATCAGGGGCGCAATAGCTAACTATGGCTACACCTTC. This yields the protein CASSIRGAIANYGYTF.